What follows describes a single T cell receptor beta chain. This record belongs to a study of blood T cell repertoires in COVID-19. CDR3 length equals 15 residues. The germline gives CDR1 MDHEN, CDR2 SYDVKM. Trimming cost V 5 bases and J 0 bases, with 11 bases left between them. Assay: immunoSEQ multiplex PCR; the TCRdb copy retains only in-frame clones and omits some. The table shows about 70,000 clones, with about 82% occurring only once. This TCR came from a woman in her sixties with acute or convalescent COVID-19. V usage is TRBV28 and J usage is TRBJ1-5; D might be TRBD1 (5 bases). Sequencing was done on a sample of peripheral blood. CDR3 region: CASSPQTVSNQPQHF. DNA for the CDR3: TGTGCCAGCAGTCCCCAGACAGTTAGCAATCAGCCCCAGCATTTT.